This TCR beta chain is from a study of memory CD4+ T cells and cytomegalovirus serostatus. This clone has only one observation. Sequencing was performed with immunoSEQ multiplex PCR; in TCRdb, only in-frame clones are kept and a portion is missing. The data show around 99,000 clones, 75% to 90% seen once. The sort gate was single viable CD3+CD4+CD8-CD45RO+ cells for memory CD4+ T cells. CMV serostatus came from serum IgG against pp150, pp28, p38, p52. The junction had 4 bases not matched to a gene; V was cut back by 6 bases and J by 0 bases. This CDR3 is 15 amino acids long. Germline V CDR1 and CDR2: MNHEY, SMNVEV (reference sequence).

Sequencing input: memory CD4+ T cells from blood. The TCR originated in an adult in good health and CMV-seropositive. The chain links TRBV27 to TRBJ2-1, with 8 bases lining up with TRBD2. For the CDR3, the DNA is TGTGCCAGCAGGCTAGCGGGTAGCTCCTACAATGAGCAGTTCTTC. Translated: CASRLAGSSYNEQFF.